Below, 10 T cell receptor beta chains from the same sample are listed, as sequenced in a study of T cells in Graves' hyperthyroidism and ophthalmopathy (dated by TCRdb to the late 2010s). The library relied on multiplex PCR. Sequenced on an Illumina HiSeq 2000. Amplification of TCR beta CDR3 regions was carried out from RNA transcripts. The first round of RT-PCR for the TCR CDR3 was performed with the HTBI primer set and the Qiagen OneStep RT-PCR kit. Using fastp trimming at Q25 and MiXCR clonotype assembly, TCRdb reanalyzed the public sequencing data and kept in-frame beta chains. Records with the same CDR3 protein are collapsed into one entry carrying the most frequent genes and DNA. The sample includes 540,000 or so distinct CDR3 sequences, with 15% to 18% observed a single time. The top ten constitute 6.5% to 8% of the sample. Material for sequencing was blood. The source of these receptors is a woman in her 30s with Graves' hyperthyroidism.

This clonotype has a count of ten or more. The CDR3 loop is CASSLVAGITDTQYF. The CDR3 nucleotides are TGTGCCAGCAGCTTGGTAGCGGGAATCACAGATACGCAGTATTTT. The rearrangement joins TRBV6-1 to TRBJ2-3; 8 bases align to TRBD2. CDR3 length: 15 residues. The germline CDR1 and CDR2 sequences are MNHNS and SASEGT. V lost 6 bases and J lost 2; bases outside the gene matches: 7.

This clonotype was counted ten times or more. The chain links TRBV15 to TRBJ1-1; D ambiguous. Germline-derived CDR1 and CDR2 are LNHNV and YYDKDF (reference sequence). The germline V and J ends were trimmed by 0 bases and 8 bases, with 7 bases remaining between them. There are 12 residues in the CDR3. This CDR3 is CATSRDPQEAFF. In nucleotides, the CDR3 is TGTGCCACCAGCAGAGACCCACAAGAAGCTTTCTTT.

This clonotype was found many times. The V call is TRBV6-2 or TRBV6-3, the J call TRBJ2-1; 8 nucleotides align to TRBD2. This CDR3 is 17 amino acids long. Germline CDR1 reads MNHEY; CDR2 reads SVGEGT. The junction had 7 bases not matched to a gene; V was cut back by 2 bases and J by 1 base. The CDR3 sequence is CASSYGLGLGSYNEQFF. CDR3 bases: TGTGCCAGCAGTTACGGGTTGGGACTAGGGTCCTACAATGAGCAGTTCTTC.

This clonotype was observed many times. The chain recombines TRBV5-1 with TRBJ2-7; D call uncertain. The CDR3 length is 13 residues. CDR1 and CDR2 from the germline V gene are SGHRS and YFSETQ. Trimming cost V 5 bases and J 7 bases, with 16 bases left between them. The CDR3 DNA reads TGCGCCAGCAGTCGAGTCGAGATTGGGGAGCAGTACTTC. Protein: CASSRVEIGEQYF.

The CDR3 spells CSGWTGVNTNYGYTF. CDR3 nucleotides: TGCAGCGGTTGGACAGGCGTTAATACCAACTATGGCTACACCTTC. The gene calls are TRBV29-1 and TRBJ1-2; 7 bases align to TRBD1. The germline CDR1 and CDR2 sequences are SQVTM and ANQGSEA. J gave up 2 bases and V 7 bases, and 13 bases lay outside the gene matches. The CDR3 has 15 amino acids.

This clonotype was recorded many times. The chain has TRBV30 and TRBJ1-2; D not certain. CDR1 is GTSNPN, CDR2 SVGIG, per germline (reference sequence). Trimming pared 0 bases from V and 4 bases from J, leaving 12 bases between. This CDR3 is built from 14 residues. The CDR3 bases are TGTGCCTGGAGTGTTTTCCGCGGAACCTATGGCTACACCTTC. Translated, it gives CAWSVFRGTYGYTF.

This chain uses TRBV5-1 with TRBJ2-7; D may match TRBD1 or TRBD2 (5 bases each). CDR1 and CDR2 (germline): SGHRS, YFSETQ. This CDR3 is built from 15 residues. V lost 4 bases and J lost 6, with 20 bases in between. This CDR3 is CASSPQGPAQREQYF. The CDR3 nucleotides are TGCGCCAGCAGCCCCCAGGGACCTGCCCAGCGCGAGCAGTACTTC.

This clonotype was seen a few times. V usage is TRBV29-1 and J usage is TRBJ2-7; 10 bases are a match to TRBD1. Trimming took 7 bases from V and 2 from J; bases not matched to a gene: 8. The CDR3 totals 14 residues. The germline V gene encodes CDR1 SQVTM and CDR2 ANQGSEA. The CDR3 sequence is CSAGTGTGAYEQYF. In DNA, the CDR3 is TGCAGCGCCGGGACCGGGACAGGGGCCTACGAGCAGTACTTC.

This clonotype was detected many times. The chain links TRBV5-4 to TRBJ2-1; D is ambiguous. Trimming stripped 4 bases from V and 3 bases from J, with 11 bases between. CDR3 length: 14 amino acids. Germline assignment: CDR1 SGHNT and CDR2 YYREEE (reference sequence). The CDR3 sequence is CASSLVGNYNEQFF. CDR3 DNA sequence: TGTGCCAGCAGCCTGGTTGGGAACTACAATGAGCAGTTCTTC.

The chain has TRBV2 and TRBJ1-6, with 8 bases matching TRBD1. Germline CDR1 is SNHLY and CDR2 is FYNNEI. V dropped 6 bases and J dropped 7; count of bases not matched to a gene: 5. The CDR3 runs 14 residues. The CDR3 bases are TGTGCCAGCAGCCCCGACAGGGGAAATTCACCCCTCCACTTT. Translating gives CASSPDRGNSPLHF.